This entry features one T cell receptor (beta chain) sequence. This sample was taken from a study of blood T cell repertoires in COVID-19. Whole-study context: From the United States, Italy and Spain came samples of acute and convalescent COVID-19. Nucleic acid was either cDNA or gDNA, and it came from T cells, B-cell-depleted T cells, or PBMCs.

The CDR3 has 14 residues. Per germline, CDR1 LNHNV and CDR2 YYDKDF (reference sequence). The V segment lost 0 bases and the J segment 1 base; nucleotides outside the gene matches: 0. The authors' processing: Counts of nucleated cells, estimated from reference gene primer amplification, were obtained. Assay: immunoSEQ multiplex PCR; the TCRdb copy retains only in-frame clones and omits some. V, J and clone size were drawn from that table, and D and trimming were deduced from the DNA. The data show around 50,000 clones, about 90% seen once. V gene TRBV15 combines with J gene TRBJ2-7, with 7 bases that match TRBD1. The sample consisted of peripheral blood. The sequence was obtained from a human donor in a cohort sampled during active COVID-19. The CDR3 sequence: CATSREGQSYEQYF. CDR3 nucleotide sequence: TGTGCCACCAGCAGAGAGGGACAGTCCTACGAGCAGTACTTC.